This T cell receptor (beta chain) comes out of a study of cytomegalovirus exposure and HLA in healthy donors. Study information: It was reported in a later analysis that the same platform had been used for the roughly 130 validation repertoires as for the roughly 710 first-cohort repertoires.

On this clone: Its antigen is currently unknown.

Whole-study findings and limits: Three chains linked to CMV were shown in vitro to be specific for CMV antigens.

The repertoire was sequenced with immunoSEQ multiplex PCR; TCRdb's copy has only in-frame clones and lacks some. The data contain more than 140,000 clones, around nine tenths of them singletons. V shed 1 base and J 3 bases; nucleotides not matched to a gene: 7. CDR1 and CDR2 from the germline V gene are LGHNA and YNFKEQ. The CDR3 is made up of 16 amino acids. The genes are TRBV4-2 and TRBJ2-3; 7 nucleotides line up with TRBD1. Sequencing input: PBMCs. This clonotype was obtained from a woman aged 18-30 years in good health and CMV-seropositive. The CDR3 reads CASSQVDLTGTDTQYF. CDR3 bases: TGTGCCAGCAGCCAAGTCGACTTGACAGGGACAGATACGCAGTATTTT.